What follows are 8 T cell receptor beta chains derived from one specimen sequenced in a study of shared clonotypes between healthy human individuals (dated by TCRdb to the early 2020s). The method was the immunoSEQ multiplex PCR assay. The immuneACCESS repertoire file appears here via TCRdb, limited to in-frame rearrangements. These files lack a portion of the clones; in checked studies, under half of the deficit traces to unresolved V genes, and the cause of the others is not known. The sample has roughly 1.5 million clones on record, under 99% of them singletons. The ten largest clones add up to about 0.42% of the sample. The sample comprised naive CD4+ T cells sorted from blood. In light of the paper, this sample's cell subset or site label describes: CD45RA+ positively selected. These receptors were obtained from a man aged 25 to 40 in good health.

This chain connects TRBV25-1 to TRBJ2-7, with 7 bases fitting TRBD2. V lost 2 bases to trimming and J lost 6 bases; unmatched junction nucleotides: 7. The CDR3 has 14 residues. Per the germline V gene, CDR1 is MGHDK and CDR2 is SYGVNS. Written as DNA, the CDR3 is TGTGCCAGCAGTGAAGCGGGAGCTCCGAGCGAGCAGTACTTC. Its translation is CASSEAGAPSEQYF.

The chain has TRBV6-1 and TRBJ1-5; D gene unclear. The ends were cut back, 7 bases at V and 5 bases at J, with 15 bases in the middle. Germline V gene data show CDR1 as MNHNS and CDR2 as SASEGT. The CDR3 covers 14 residues. CDR3 residues: CASKSIGVHQPQHF. The CDR3, as DNA: TGTGCCAGCAAGAGTATAGGCGTTCATCAGCCCCAGCATTTT.

Comments on this clone: The sample holds other DNA sequences that translate to the same CDR3. This chain links TRBV18 with TRBJ2-3, with TRBD1 as a possible D gene (6 bases). Trimming removed 0 bases at V and 6 bases at J, with 10 bases between. The CDR3 length is 14 residues. In germline, CDR1 is KGHSH, CDR2 LQKENI. The CDR3 spells CASSPPNREDTQYF. Here the CDR3 DNA reads TGTGCCAGCTCACCACCGAACAGGGAGGATACGCAGTATTTT.

This clone showed up just once. The chain is built from TRBV6-5 and TRBJ2-1; possible D gene TRBD2, 6 bases. Germline V lookup: CDR1 MNHEY, CDR2 SVGAGI. The germline V and J ends were trimmed by 4 bases and 3 bases, with 13 bases remaining between them. The CDR3 runs 15 residues. The CDR3 coding sequence is TGTGCCAGCAGTTTTTTGACTAGTAACTACAATGAGCAGTTCTTC. Amino acid sequence: CASSFLTSNYNEQFF.

This sequence joins TRBV27 and TRBJ1-2, with 9 positions matching TRBD1. The junction had 10 bases not matched to a gene; V was cut back by 5 bases and J by 3 bases. Per germline, CDR1 MNHEY and CDR2 SMNVEV (reference sequence). The CDR3 spans 16 residues. CDR3 in amino acids: CASSNRRTGAYYGYTF. CDR3 coding DNA: TGTGCCAGCAGTAACCGGAGGACAGGGGCCTACTATGGCTACACCTTC.

The rearrangement joins TRBV7-8 to TRBJ2-1; TRBD2 matches 10 bases. V was pared by 5 bases and J by 1 base, with 5 bases of the junction left unmatched. CDR3 size: 16 residues. Germline lookup yields CDR1 SGHVS and CDR2 FQNEAQ. Written as DNA, the CDR3 is TGTGCCAGCAGCCCAACTAGCGGGAAGTCCTACAATGAGCAGTTCTTC. Protein product: CASSPTSGKSYNEQFF.

This chain joins TRBV11-2 and TRBJ2-1, with D maybe TRBD2 (6 bases). The V end was cut by 1 base, the J end by 8 bases, with 9 bases between. From germline, CDR1 is SGHAT and CDR2 FQNNGV. CDR3 length: 13 residues. The CDR3 sequence is CASSLVTSHEQFF. Written as DNA, the CDR3 is TGTGCCAGCAGCTTAGTGACTAGTCATGAGCAGTTCTTC.

The V and J genes are TRBV5-1 and TRBJ2-3, with D uncertain. V shed 4 bases and J shed 1 base, with 10 bases lying between them. CDR1 is SGHRS and CDR2 is YFSETQ in the germline V gene. The CDR3 spans 14 residues. The CDR3, as DNA: TGCGCCAGCAGCCCCCATCGGGGCACAGATACGCAGTATTTT. As protein: CASSPHRGTDTQYF.